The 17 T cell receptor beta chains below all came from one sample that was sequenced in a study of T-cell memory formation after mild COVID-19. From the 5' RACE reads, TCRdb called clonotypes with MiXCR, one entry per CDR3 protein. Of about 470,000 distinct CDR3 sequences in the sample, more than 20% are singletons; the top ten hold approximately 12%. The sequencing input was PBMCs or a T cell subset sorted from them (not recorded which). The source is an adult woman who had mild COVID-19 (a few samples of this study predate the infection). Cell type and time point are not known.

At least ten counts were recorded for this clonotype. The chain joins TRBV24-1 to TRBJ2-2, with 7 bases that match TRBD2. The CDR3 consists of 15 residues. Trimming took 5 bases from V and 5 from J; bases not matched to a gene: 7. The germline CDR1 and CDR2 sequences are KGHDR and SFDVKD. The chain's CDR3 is CATSAGTTETGELFF. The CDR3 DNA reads TGTGCCACCAGTGCCGGGACTACTGAAACCGGGGAGCTGTTTTTT.

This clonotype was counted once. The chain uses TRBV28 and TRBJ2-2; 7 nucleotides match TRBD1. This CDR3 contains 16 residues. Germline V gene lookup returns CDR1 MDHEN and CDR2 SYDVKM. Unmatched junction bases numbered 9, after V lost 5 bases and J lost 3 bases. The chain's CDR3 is CASSPLRGRHTGELFF. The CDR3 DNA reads TGTGCCAGCAGTCCGCTTAGGGGGCGCCACACCGGGGAGCTGTTTTTT.

The CDR3 bases are TGTGCCAGCAGCCGACCGGGACTAGCGGGCAACGAGCAGTACTTC. Its protein product is CASSRPGLAGNEQYF. This chain joins TRBV14 and TRBJ2-7, with 12 positions matching TRBD2. Germline CDR1 and CDR2: SGHDN and FVKESK. This CDR3 contains 15 residues. The junction had 6 bases not matched to a gene; V was cut back by 4 bases and J by 5 bases.

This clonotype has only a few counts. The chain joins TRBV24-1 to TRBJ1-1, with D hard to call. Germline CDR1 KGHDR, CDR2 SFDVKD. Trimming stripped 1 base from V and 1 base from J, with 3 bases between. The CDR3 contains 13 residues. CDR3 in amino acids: CATSDFQNTEAFF. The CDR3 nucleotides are TGTGCCACCAGTGATTTCCAGAACACTGAAGCTTTCTTT.

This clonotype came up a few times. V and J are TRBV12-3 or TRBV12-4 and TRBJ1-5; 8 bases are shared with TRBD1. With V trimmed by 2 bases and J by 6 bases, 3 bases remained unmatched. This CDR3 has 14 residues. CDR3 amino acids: CASSLPGGIQPQHF. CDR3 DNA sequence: TGTGCCAGCAGTTTACCAGGGGGCATTCAGCCCCAGCATTTT.

In DNA, the CDR3 is TGCAGTGCTACCCGGACCGGGCGAGAGACCCAGTACTTC. Protein product: CSATRTGRETQYF. This chain uses TRBV20-1 with TRBJ2-5; no clear D. CDR3 size: 13 residues. CDR1 DFQATT and CDR2 SNEGSKA come from the germline V gene (reference sequence). V was trimmed by 4 bases and J by 4 bases, leaving 13 bases between them.

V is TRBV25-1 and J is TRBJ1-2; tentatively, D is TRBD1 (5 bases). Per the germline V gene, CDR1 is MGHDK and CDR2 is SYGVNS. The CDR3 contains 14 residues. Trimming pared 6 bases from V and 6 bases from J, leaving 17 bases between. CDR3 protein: CASRSLRDGDGYTF. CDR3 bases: TGTGCCAGCAGGTCCCTGAGGGACGGTGATGGCTACACCTTC.

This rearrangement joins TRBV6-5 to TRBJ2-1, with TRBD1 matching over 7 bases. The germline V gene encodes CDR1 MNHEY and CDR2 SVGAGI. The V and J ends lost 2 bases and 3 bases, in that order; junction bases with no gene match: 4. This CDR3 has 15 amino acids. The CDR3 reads CASSYRQGGYNEQFF. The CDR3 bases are TGTGCCAGCAGTTACCGACAGGGTGGCTACAATGAGCAGTTCTTC.

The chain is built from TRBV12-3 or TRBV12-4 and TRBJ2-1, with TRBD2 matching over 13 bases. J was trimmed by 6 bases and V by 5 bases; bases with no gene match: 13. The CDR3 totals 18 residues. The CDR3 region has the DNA TGTGCCAGCAGTCCCGGGACTAGCGGGGTAGGGGGGTTCAATGAGCAGTTCTTC. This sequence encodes CASSPGTSGVGGFNEQFF.

The CDR3 reads CASSSFGQGNTIYF. CDR3 nucleotides: TGTGCCAGCAGCTCTTTTGGACAGGGGAACACCATATATTTT. The V gene is TRBV12-3 or TRBV12-4, the J gene TRBJ1-3; 9 positions match TRBD1. V shed 6 bases and J 7 bases; nucleotides not matched to a gene: 7. This CDR3 has 14 amino acids.

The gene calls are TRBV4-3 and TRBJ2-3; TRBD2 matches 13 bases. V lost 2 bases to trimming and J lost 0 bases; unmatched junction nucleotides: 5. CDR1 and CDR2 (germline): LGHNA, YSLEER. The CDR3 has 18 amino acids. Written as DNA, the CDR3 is TGCGCCAGCAGCCAACACACTAGCGGGAGGGTGAGCACAGATACGCAGTATTTT. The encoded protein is CASSQHTSGRVSTDTQYF.

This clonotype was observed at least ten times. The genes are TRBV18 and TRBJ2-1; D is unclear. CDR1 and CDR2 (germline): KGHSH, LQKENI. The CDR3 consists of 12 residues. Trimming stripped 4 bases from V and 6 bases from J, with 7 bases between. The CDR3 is CASSQGINEQFF. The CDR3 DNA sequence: TGTGCCAGCTCACAGGGAATCAATGAGCAGTTCTTC.

The CDR3 bases are TGTGCCAGCAGCCGGCTAGCGGAGACCTACGAGCAGTACTTC. This translates into CASSRLAETYEQYF. The chain uses TRBV11-1 and TRBJ2-7; 7 bases fit TRBD2. The CDR3 has 14 amino acids. After removal of 5 bases from V and 2 bases from J, the junction contained 6 bases not matched to a gene. Germline V gene data show CDR1 as SGHAT and CDR2 as FQDESV (reference sequence).

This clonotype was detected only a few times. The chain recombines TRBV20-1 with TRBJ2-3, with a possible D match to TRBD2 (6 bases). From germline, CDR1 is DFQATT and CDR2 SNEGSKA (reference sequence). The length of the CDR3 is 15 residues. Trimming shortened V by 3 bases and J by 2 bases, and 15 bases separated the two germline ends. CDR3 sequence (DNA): TGCAGTGCTAGTGAGAGAATGGGACTCACAGATACGCAGTATTTT. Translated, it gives CSASERMGLTDTQYF.

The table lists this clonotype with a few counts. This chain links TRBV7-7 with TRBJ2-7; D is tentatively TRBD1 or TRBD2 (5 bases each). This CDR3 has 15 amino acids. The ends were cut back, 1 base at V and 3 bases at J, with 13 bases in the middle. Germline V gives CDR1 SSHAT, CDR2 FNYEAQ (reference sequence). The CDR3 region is CASSLEAGTVYEQYF. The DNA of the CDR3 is TGTGCCAGCAGCTTAGAGGCCGGGACGGTCTACGAGCAGTACTTC.

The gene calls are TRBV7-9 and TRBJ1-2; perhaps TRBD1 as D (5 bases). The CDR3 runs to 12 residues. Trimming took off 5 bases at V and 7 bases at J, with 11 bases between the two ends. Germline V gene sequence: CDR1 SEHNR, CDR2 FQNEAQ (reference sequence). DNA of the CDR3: TGTGCCAGCAGCCCCCCCGGGACTGGCTACACCTTC. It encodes CASSPPGTGYTF.

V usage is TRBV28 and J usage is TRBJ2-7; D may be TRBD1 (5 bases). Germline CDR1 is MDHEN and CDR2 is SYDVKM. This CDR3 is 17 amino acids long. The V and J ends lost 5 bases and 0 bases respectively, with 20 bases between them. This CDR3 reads CASSPHGKGFLSYEQYF. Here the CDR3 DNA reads TGTGCCAGCAGTCCTCATGGGAAGGGGTTCCTCTCCTACGAGCAGTACTTC.